Below are 13 T cell receptor beta chains sequenced from a single sample in a study of control samples from healthy donors and cancer patients. Measured with immunoSEQ multiplex PCR; TCRdb has only the in-frame clones, and not every one. The sample has approximately 180,000 clones; 85% to 95% are singletons. The specimen was blood. Receptors were obtained from a woman aged 18-35 years in good health.

The chain couples TRBV28 to TRBJ1-4; TRBD1 matches 11 bases. The germline V gene has CDR1 MDHEN and CDR2 SYDVKM. V shed 5 bases and J 0 bases; nucleotides not matched to a gene: 5. The CDR3 has 17 residues. CDR3 protein: CASSRGQGASTNEKLFF. CDR3 DNA sequence: TGTGCCAGCAGTCGTGGACAGGGGGCCTCAACTAATGAAAAACTGTTTTTT.

The chain links TRBV18 to TRBJ2-2; no definite D call. The CDR3 covers 14 residues. V was cut by 6 bases and J by 1 base, with 9 bases left in between. Germline CDR1 and CDR2: KGHSH and LQKENI. CDR3 in DNA: TGTGCCAGCTCGATGACGGAGAACACCGGGGAGCTGTTTTTT. It translates to CASSMTENTGELFF.

The gene calls are TRBV14 and TRBJ2-3; tentatively, D is TRBD1 or TRBD2 (8 bases each). Per the germline V gene, CDR1 is SGHDN and CDR2 is FVKESK. V lost 2 bases, J lost 2 bases, and 23 bases lay in between. The CDR3 sequence is 19 residues long. CDR3 amino acids: CASSQRGGTGRIFTDTQYF. The CDR3 coding sequence is TGTGCCAGCAGCCAACGGGGGGGGACAGGCCGGATTTTCACAGATACGCAGTATTTT.

The chain is built from TRBV7-9 and TRBJ1-5; no clear D. The germline V and J ends were trimmed by 3 bases and 6 bases, with 15 bases remaining between them. CDR3 length equals 15 residues. Looked up from germline, CDR1 is SEHNR and CDR2 is FQNEAQ (reference sequence). Here the CDR3 reads CASSLMRSSGQPQHF. In DNA, the CDR3 is TGTGCCAGCAGCTTGATGCGTTCGAGCGGTCAGCCCCAGCATTTT.

V is TRBV11-2 and J is TRBJ1-6; D might be TRBD1 (6 bases). Trimming stripped 0 bases from V and 6 bases from J, with 9 bases between. There are 15 residues in the CDR3. Germline V gene sequence: CDR1 SGHAT, CDR2 FQNNGV. Written as DNA, the CDR3 is TGTGCCAGCAGCTTAGAAAGGACAGCTAATTCACCCCTCCACTTT. It translates to CASSLERTANSPLHF.

The chain recombines TRBV6-4 with TRBJ1-5; no clear D. V was shortened by 0 bases and J by 2 bases, with 14 bases between the two germline ends. This CDR3 comprises 17 residues. Germline V gene lookup returns CDR1 MRHNA and CDR2 SNTAGT. CDR3 nucleotides: TGTGCCAGCAGTGACTCGGGGAAGGGCGGGGGCAATCAGCCCCAGCATTTT. This codes for CASSDSGKGGGNQPQHF.

CDR3 residues: CASSSRGDTIYF. CDR3 in DNA: TGTGCCAGCAGCTCCAGGGGCGACACCATATATTTT. The rearrangement links TRBV11-3 to TRBJ1-3; a weak D match, TRBD1 (6 bases). This CDR3 comprises 12 residues. Per germline, CDR1 SGHNT and CDR2 YENEEA. Trimming removed 4 bases from V and 8 bases from J, with 9 bases in between.

V is TRBV6-2 or TRBV6-3 and J is TRBJ2-6; D remains unclear. Germline assignment: CDR1 MNHEY and CDR2 SVGEGT. Trimming removed 2 bases from V and 0 bases from J, with 8 bases in between. The CDR3 consists of 16 residues. The DNA of the CDR3 is TGTGCCAGCAGTTACCCCCCCCGCTCTGGGGCCAACGTCCTGACTTTC. The encoded protein is CASSYPPRSGANVLTF.

The chain employs TRBV18 and TRBJ1-1; 8 nucleotides match TRBD1. V lost 0 bases to trimming and J lost 5 bases; unmatched junction nucleotides: 5. Germline lookup yields CDR1 KGHSH and CDR2 LQKENI. The CDR3 is 15 amino acids. In nucleotides, the CDR3 is TGTGCCAGCTCACCACCCAGGGGGCTGAGGACTGAAGCTTTCTTT. Amino acid sequence: CASSPPRGLRTEAFF.

This chain links TRBV6-5 with TRBJ1-2, with D maybe TRBD1 (5 bases). The germline V and J ends were trimmed by 7 bases and 4 bases, with 16 bases remaining between them. The CDR3 consists of 14 residues. Germline assignment: CDR1 MNHEY and CDR2 SVGAGI. Here the CDR3 reads CASNTQTGRYGYTF. CDR3 sequence (DNA): TGTGCCAGCAACACACAGACGGGGCGCTATGGCTACACCTTC.

The V gene is TRBV24-1, the J gene TRBJ2-1; 8 bases are shared with TRBD2. CDR1 is KGHDR, CDR2 SFDVKD, per germline. V trimming: 5 bases; J trimming: 4 bases; junction bases outside the gene matches: 9. The CDR3 runs 16 residues. The CDR3 sequence is CATSGPSGSSYNEQFF. The CDR3 region has the DNA TGTGCCACCAGTGGACCCAGCGGGAGCTCTTACAATGAGCAGTTCTTC.

This clone is a singleton in its sample. The chain joins TRBV5-6 to TRBJ2-7, with D unclear. V shed 1 base and J shed 6 bases, with 8 bases lying between them. CDR1 and CDR2 from the germline V gene are SGHDT and YYEEEE. This CDR3 contains 12 residues. The CDR3 here is CASSLPRSEQYF. CDR3 in DNA: TGTGCCAGCAGCTTGCCCAGGAGCGAGCAGTACTTC. Using reference TRBV5-6 and TRBJ2-7 for the parts outside the CDR3, the full variable domain is DAGVTQSPTHLIKTRGQQVTLRCSPKSGHDTVSWYQQALGQGPQFIFQYYEEEERQRGNFPDRFSGHQFPNYSSELNVNALLLGDSALYLCASSLPRSEQYFGPGTRLTVT.

Concerning this clone itself: A much larger clone sits a single nucleotide away, making a read error possible. The identical CDR3 is also encoded by other nucleotide sequences in the sample. V gene TRBV15 combines with J gene TRBJ1-5; D is ambiguous. Germline V gives CDR1 LNHNV, CDR2 YYDKDF (reference sequence). There are 12 residues in the CDR3. Trimming shortened V by 0 bases and J by 5 bases, and 2 bases separated the two germline ends. Written as DNA, the CDR3 is TGTGCCACCAGCAGAGATGATCAGCCCCAGCATTTT. Protein: CATSRDDQPQHF. Full variable domain (missing parts from reference TRBV15 and TRBJ1-5): DAMVIQNPRYQVTQFGKPVTLSCSQTLNHNVMYWYQQKSSQAPKLLFHYYDKDFNNEADTPDNFQSRRPNTSFCFLDIRSPGLGDTAMYLCATSRDDQPQHFGDGTRLSIL.